This TCR beta chain stems from a study of blood T cell repertoires in COVID-19. Study summary: Some COVID-19 samples were acute and others convalescent; all came from the United States, Italy and Spain. PBMCs, B-cell-depleted T cells, or T cells were the source of the cDNA or gDNA that made up the material.

TCRdb keeps only in-frame clones here, not all; method: immunoSEQ multiplex PCR. The table has around 150,000 clones, roughly 82% seen once. Germline-derived CDR1 and CDR2 are SGHDT and YYEEEE. The CDR3 is 17 residues long. Trimming at V came to 0 bases and at J to 6 bases, leaving 11 bases not matched to a gene. Seattle researchers signed up patients amid active infection and tracked them longitudinally. V usage is TRBV5-6 and J usage is TRBJ2-1; 8 bases are shared with TRBD2. The clonotype originates from a woman aged 35 to 49 with COVID-19, enrolled during active disease. Sequences were obtained from peripheral blood. In DNA, the CDR3 is TGTGCCAGCAGCTTGGGGGGTATGGCGGGAGGAGGCAATGAGCAGTTCTTC. The encoded protein is CASSLGGMAGGGNEQFF.